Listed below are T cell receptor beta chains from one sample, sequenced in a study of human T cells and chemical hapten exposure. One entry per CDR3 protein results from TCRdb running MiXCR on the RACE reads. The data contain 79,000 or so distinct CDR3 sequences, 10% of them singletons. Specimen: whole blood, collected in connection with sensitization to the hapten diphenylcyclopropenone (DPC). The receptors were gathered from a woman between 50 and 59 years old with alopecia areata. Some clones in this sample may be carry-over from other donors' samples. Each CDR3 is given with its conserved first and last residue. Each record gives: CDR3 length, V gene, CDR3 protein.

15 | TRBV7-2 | CASSLEAGSTYEQYF
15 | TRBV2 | CASSEGDRPNQPQHF
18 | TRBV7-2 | CASSLVSGQGSGANVLTF
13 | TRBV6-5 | CASNDRGIGKAFF
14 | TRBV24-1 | CATSGLAATDTQYF
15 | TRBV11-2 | CASSLASDRSTEAFF
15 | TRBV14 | CASSQDVPGEETQYF
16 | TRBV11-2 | CASSLSQAVGSDTQYF
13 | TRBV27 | CASSRGTGSEQYF
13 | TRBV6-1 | CASKMGRTYEQYF
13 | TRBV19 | CASSNGAKNIQYF
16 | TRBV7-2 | CASSPGLAVAYNEQFF
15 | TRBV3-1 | CAARDSQSSGNTIYF
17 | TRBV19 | CASSVDRGSPLYYEQYF
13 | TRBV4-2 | CASSQEAVSEQYF
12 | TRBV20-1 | CSARGRDYSPYF
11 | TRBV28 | CVTAFPREQFF
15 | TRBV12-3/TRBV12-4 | CASSLAGQVPGEQYF
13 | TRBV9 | CASARTQGTEAFF
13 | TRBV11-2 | CASSFSLQETQYF
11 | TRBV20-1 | CSARTTDTQYF
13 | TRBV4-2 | CASSQDEGDTQYF
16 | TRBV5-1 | CASSWTGDPNTGELFF
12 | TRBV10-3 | CAISGAAPEQFF
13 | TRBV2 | CASRTSGTGELFF
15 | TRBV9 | CASSVAPSGKETQYF
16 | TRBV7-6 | CASSPRTRANTGELFF
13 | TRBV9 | CASSVAGGDTQYF
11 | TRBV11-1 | CASSRGLTQYF
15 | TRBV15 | CATSRDVGGDNEQFF
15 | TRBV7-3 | CASSPRTSAYNEQFF
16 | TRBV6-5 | CASSSTGTGKNTEAFF
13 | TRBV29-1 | CSVEQGPSYGYTF
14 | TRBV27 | CASSHTGRTTEAFF
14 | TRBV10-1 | CASSVGGVGTEAFF
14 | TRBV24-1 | CATSDFPLRGELFF
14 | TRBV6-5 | CASSKDRGPDEQYF
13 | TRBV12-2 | CASRLELAGEQYF
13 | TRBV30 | CAWNAGGGYEQYF
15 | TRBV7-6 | CASTSTGGPYNEQFF